This T cell receptor beta chain appears in the sequencing data of a study of metastatic and nonmetastatic thyroid tumors. Study-level information: It was across blood and tumor or nodule tissue from malignant and benign thyroid patients that repertoires were compared.

Trimming took 3 bases from V and 3 from J; bases not matched to a gene: 4. This CDR3 has 14 residues. Germline assignment: CDR1 SGHRS and CDR2 YFSETQ. Per the study methods: Researchers built a distant-metastasis classifier for papillary thyroid cancer that drew on CDR3 differences across clinicopathological groups. MiXCR reprocessed the PCR reads for TCRdb. These V and J calls rely on TCRdb rather than the paper's analysis. The table records 34,000 or so clones, 16% of them present only once. This clone was seen many times. Its antigen is as yet unknown. Prior to thyroid surgery, none of the patients had received any treatment. Study findings and constraints: The reported finding was significantly higher TCR beta diversity in malignant thyroid tumors relative to benign nodules, in blood and tumor.

Source material: blood. This receptor was taken from a female donor with papillary thyroid cancer or a benign thyroid nodule (not recorded which). Some clones in this sample may be carry-over from other donors' samples. The chain has TRBV5-1 and TRBJ2-7; the match to TRBD1 covers 9 bases. CDR3 loop: CASSWRQGDYEQYF. DNA of the CDR3: TGCGCCAGCAGCTGGCGACAGGGGGACTACGAGCAGTACTTC. Variable domain in full (rest from reference TRBV5-1 and TRBJ2-7): KAGVTQTPRYLIKTRGQQVTLSCSPISGHRSVSWYQQTPGQGLQFLFEYFSETQRNKGNFPGRFSGRQFSNSRSEMNVSTLELGDSALYLCASSWRQGDYEQYFGPGTRLTVT.